The rows below give T cell receptor beta chains drawn from one sample of a study of OX40 agonist ivuxolimab in advanced cancers. TCRdb's table, derived via immunoSEQ multiplex PCR, lists solely in-frame clones and lacks some. The table includes over 65,000 clones, more than 80% detected once. The source material was CD4+ or CD8+ T cells sorted from blood, sampled in a trial of the OX40 agonist ivuxolimab. The receptors come from an adult with an advanced solid tumor such as melanoma, head and neck, liver or kidney cancer. Each CDR3 is given with its conserved first and last residue. The D gene is left open where the match is weak. A row's size may be missing; if present it is once, few, many or a size class.

cdr3_aa,cdr3_nt,j_call,d_call,clone_size,v_call
CASSYGQYYGYTF,TGTGCCAGCAGTTACGGACAATACTATGGCTACACCTTC,TRBJ1-2,-,few,TRBV14
CASSLALVQFF,TGTGCCAGCAGCTTGGCCCTAGTGCAGTTCTTC,TRBJ2-1,-,-,TRBV5-6
CASSWTLNEQFF,TGCGCCAGCAGCTGGACCCTAAATGAGCAGTTCTTC,TRBJ2-1,-,-,TRBV5-1
CASSGQGLGNTIYF,TGTGCCAGCAGTGGACAGGGACTCGGGAACACCATATATTTT,TRBJ1-3,TRBD1,-,TRBV6-1
CASSQGTSGRKVDTQYF,TGTGCCAGTAGCCAAGGGACTAGCGGGAGGAAGGTAGATACGCAGTATTTT,TRBJ2-3,TRBD2,-,TRBV19
CASSLVGQPQHF,TGTGCCAGCAGCTTGGTTGGTCAGCCCCAGCATTTT,TRBJ1-5,-,-,TRBV5-5
CASRGVTYNEQFF,TGCGCCAGCCGGGGGGTTACGTACAATGAGCAGTTCTTC,TRBJ2-1,TRBD2,once,TRBV5-1
CASSIGSVAGGIYEQYF,TGTGCCAGTAGTATAGGTTCGGTGGCAGGGGGGATCTACGAGCAGTACTTC,TRBJ2-7,-,-,TRBV19
CASRRALNTEAFF,TGCGCCAGCAGGAGGGCCTTGAACACTGAAGCTTTCTTT,TRBJ1-1,-,once,TRBV4-1
CSVDSAGANVLTF,TGCAGCGTCGACAGTGCCGGGGCCAACGTCCTGACTTTC,TRBJ2-6,-,once,TRBV29-1
CASSMTGGLEAFF,TGTGCCAGCAGCATGACAGGAGGGCTTGAAGCTTTCTTT,TRBJ1-1,-,-,TRBV7-3
CASSEALIRGDQPQHF,TGTGCCAGCAGTGAAGCGCTCATTCGAGGGGACCAGCCCCAGCATTTT,TRBJ1-5,-,once,TRBV6-1
CARRREARNTGELFF,TGTGCCAGAAGGCGGGAGGCGAGGAACACCGGGGAGCTGTTTTTT,TRBJ2-2,TRBD2,-,TRBV5-8
CASRSSGANVLTF,TGTGCCAGCAGGAGCTCTGGGGCCAACGTCCTGACTTTC,TRBJ2-6,-,-,TRBV6-1
CASSYGGLHSGNTIYF,TGTGCCAGCAGTTACGGGGGGTTACACTCTGGAAACACCATATATTTT,TRBJ1-3,-,-,TRBV2